Shown below are 6 T cell receptor beta chains from a single sample sequenced in a study of OX40 agonist ivuxolimab in advanced cancers. Assay used: immunoSEQ multiplex PCR; TCRdb lists only in-frame clones, some missing. This repertoire shows tens of thousands of clones, 87% found once; its top ten account for 1.3%. This sample comprised CD4+ or CD8+ T cells sorted from blood, obtained in a trial of the OX40 agonist ivuxolimab. These receptors came from an adult with an advanced solid tumor such as melanoma, head and neck, liver or kidney cancer.

The chain combines TRBV4-3 with TRBJ1-1; D may be TRBD1 (6 bases). With 4 bases removed from V and 1 base from J, the gap between germline ends came to 13 bases. The germline V gene has CDR1 LGHNA and CDR2 YSLEER. The CDR3 consists of 15 residues. The CDR3 here is CASSRTDRTNTEAFF. CDR3 sequence (DNA): TGCGCCAGCAGCCGAACGGACAGAACGAACACTGAAGCTTTCTTT.

Worth noting for this clone: In the same sample, other DNA sequences code for this CDR3. The CDR3 DNA reads as TGCGCCAGCAGGAGGACAGGGATTGGAAACACCATATATTTT. It translates to CASRRTGIGNTIYF. V and J are TRBV4-1 and TRBJ1-3; the match to TRBD1 covers 8 bases. CDR3 length: 14 amino acids. V lost 6 bases to trimming and J lost 3 bases; unmatched junction nucleotides: 4. CDR1 is MGHRA and CDR2 is YSYEKL in the germline V gene.

The rearrangement joins TRBV9 to TRBJ2-3; TRBD2 aligns across 9 bases. The CDR3 spans 16 residues. Germline assignment: CDR1 SGDLS and CDR2 YYNGEE. The trim removed 1 base at V and 0 bases at J, leaving 3 bases unmatched. The CDR3 nucleotides are TGTGCCAGCAGCGTAAGGACTAGCGCTAGCACAGATACGCAGTATTTT. Amino acid sequence: CASSVRTSASTDTQYF.

The rearrangement uses TRBV4-3 and TRBJ1-5; D remains unclear. Germline CDR1 LGHNA, CDR2 YSLEER. Trimming stripped 0 bases from V and 6 bases from J, with 6 bases between. This CDR3 contains 13 residues. CDR3 DNA sequence: TGCGCCAGCAGCCAAGATAAGGGTCAGCCCCAGCATTTT. This gives the protein CASSQDKGQPQHF.

The J gene is TRBJ2-5, the V gene TRBV19; perhaps TRBD1 as D (6 bases). This CDR3 contains 14 residues. Germline V gene lookup returns CDR1 LNHDA and CDR2 SQIVND (reference sequence). The V end lost 3 bases, the J end lost 3 bases, and 11 bases lay between the germline ends. This CDR3 is CASSISGVEETQYF. CDR3 bases: TGTGCCAGTAGTATCTCAGGGGTTGAAGAGACCCAGTACTTC.

The V call is TRBV28, the J call TRBJ1-2; D ambiguous. Trimming removed 8 bases at V and 2 bases at J, with 6 bases between. Germline V gene data show CDR1 as MDHEN and CDR2 as SYDVKM. The CDR3 spans 11 residues. The CDR3 sequence is CASGINYGYTF. CDR3 DNA: TGTGCCAGCGGCATCAACTATGGCTACACCTTC.